A single TCR beta chain is shown here with its context. There is no known antigen for this receptor. Base qualities are not recorded, but no much larger clone differs from it by a single base. Trimming takes 3 bases from V and 6 bases from J, and the germline ends sit 17 bases apart. The CDR3 runs 15 residues from the cysteine to the phenylalanine. The retained sequence is limited to the CDR3, 45 bases, with the frame set at the first base. Via the germline V gene, CDR1 is MDHEN and CDR2 SYDVKM. TCRbeta CDR3 regions were amplified from genomic DNA using the immunoSEQ Assay, a bias-controlled multiplex PCR. As for the original processing: The number of nucleated cells in each sample was estimated from the amplification of reference gene primers within the assay. To quantify the absolute abundance of each unique TCRbeta CDR3 rearrangement, sequence reads were collapsed and filtered. For each sample, productive Simpson clonality was calculated as the square root of Simpson's diversity index across productive rearrangements. This is the immuneACCESS table as TCRdb keeps it, with only in-frame sequences that have V and J called. A part of the clones is gone; compared with another copy, unresolved V genes explain less than half, and the rest is unexplained. The DNA was the basis for D and trimming; V, J and clone size are from that table. Within this sample are 220,000 or so clones, with 84% of them counted one time only. Jointly, the top ten make up roughly 2.4% of the sample.

These data come from a study of blood T cell repertoires in COVID-19 (dated by TCRdb to 2020 to 2021). In the study overall: Collaborator samples came from the United States, Italy and Spain and covered acute and convalescent phases of COVID-19. The dataset comprised deeply sampled blood TCRbeta repertoires from subjects exposed to, actively infected with, or recovered from COVID-19. Samples came from the ongoing ImmuneRACE study (first 160 participants) plus 1,254 subjects from 6 global collaborators. The repertoires were made available in a free public database intended to serve as a resource for research on the immune response to SARS-CoV-2. HLA class I and class II types, where available, came from metadata supplied by the sample provider rather than from assay-based typing. The material from the prospective study consisted of cDNA or gDNA derived from T cells, B-cell-depleted T cells, or PBMCs. Sample metadata almost always included a de-identified subject ID, COVID-19 status, age in years and sex.

Collaborating institutions collected whole blood in K2EDTA tubes following their own protocols. For TCRbeta analysis, collaborators shipped samples as frozen whole blood, isolated PBMCs, or DNA extracted from either of those sample types. General findings and caveats noted by the study authors: The quantity of clinical and demographic metadata differed by source and by participant and was supplied without curation.

What was sequenced was peripheral blood. The chain is assembled from TRBV28 and TRBJ1-2; no D gene can be assigned with confidence. The source of this sequence is a woman in her sixties or seventies with acute or convalescent COVID-19. The DNA sequence is given as TGTGCCAGCAGTTTCCCCCCCGGGATCGGCCATGGCTACACCTTC. This gives the protein CASSFPPGIGHGYTF.